Listed here are 13 T cell receptor beta chains from one sample, sequenced in a study of beta chain features in type 1 diabetes. The entirety of the isolated RNA underwent reverse transcription, so expressed TCRB transcripts were sequenced. Repertoires were generated with immunoSEQ multiplex PCR, while TCRdb's copy carries only in-frame clones and drops some. The sample lists 900,000 or so clones, 15% to 20% occurring once. The sequenced sample was naive CD4+ T cells from blood. The source of these receptors is a woman aged 18-29 years in good health.

This chain links TRBV10-3 with TRBJ2-1, with 11 bases identical to TRBD2. Unmatched junction bases numbered 14, after V lost 9 bases and J lost 1 base. This CDR3 has 18 residues. Per the germline V gene, CDR1 is ENHRY and CDR2 is SYGVKD. The CDR3 spells CAIDPGTSGGGSYNEQFF. The CDR3 region has the DNA TGTGCCATAGATCCGGGGACTAGCGGAGGAGGTTCCTACAATGAGCAGTTCTTC.

V usage is TRBV28 and J usage is TRBJ2-7; D call uncertain. V was pared by 3 bases and J by 4 bases, with 10 bases between. Germline V lookup: CDR1 MDHEN, CDR2 SYDVKM. This CDR3 region has 13 residues. CDR3 coding DNA: TGTGCCAGCAGTTTCCCCCCGACTTACGAGCAGTACTTC. Translating gives CASSFPPTYEQYF.

V and J are TRBV18 and TRBJ1-2; 7 bases are a match to TRBD1. Germline V gene sequence: CDR1 KGHSH, CDR2 LQKENI. CDR3 length: 15 residues. The ends lost 4 bases at V and 5 bases at J; junction bases unmatched: 10. CDR3 loop: CASSRTPGGDYGYTF. As DNA, the CDR3 is TGTGCCAGCTCACGCACACCAGGGGGTGATTATGGCTACACCTTC. The whole variable domain, filled in from reference TRBV18 and TRBJ1-2, reads NAGVMQNPRHLVRRRGQEARLRCSPMKGHSHVYWYRQLPEEGLKFMVYLQKENIIDESGMPKERFSAEFPKEGPSILRIQQVVRGDSAAYFCASSRTPGGDYGYTFGSGTRLTVV.

The rearrangement uses TRBV18 and TRBJ2-1, with TRBD2 matching over 9 bases. J lost 6 bases, V lost 2 bases, and 5 bases had no gene match. CDR1 is KGHSH, CDR2 LQKENI, per germline. This CDR3 spans 15 amino acids. CDR3 sequence: CASSPALAGSNEQFF. As DNA, the CDR3 is TGTGCCAGCTCACCAGCGCTAGCGGGAAGCAATGAGCAGTTCTTC.

V is TRBV9 and J is TRBJ2-5; D ambiguous. The J call is uncertain, as TRBJ2-7 better fits the DNA end. There are 14 residues in the CDR3. Germline values: CDR1 SGDLS, CDR2 YYNGEE. CDR3 sequence reads: CASSVVGGSAEQYF. CDR3 DNA: TGTGCCAGCAGCGTAGTTGGCGGATCAGCCGAGCAGTACTTC.

V gene TRBV28 combines with J gene TRBJ2-7; perhaps TRBD2 as D (7 bases). The V and J ends lost 10 bases and 1 base respectively, with 20 bases between them. The CDR3 is made up of 15 amino acids. The germline gives CDR1 MDHEN, CDR2 SYDVKM. The CDR3, as DNA: TGTGCCACCACGTCGGGGGGCGCCGGTTCCTACGAGCAGTACTTC. Amino acids: CATTSGGAGSYEQYF. Full variable domain (remainder filled in from reference TRBV28 and TRBJ2-7): DVKVTQSSRYLVKRTGEKVFLECVQDMDHENMFWYRQDPGLGLRLIYFSYDVKMKEKGDIPEGYSVSREKKERFSLILESASTNQTSMYLCATTSGGAGSYEQYFGPGTRLTVT.

In this sample, this clone turned up many times. Other nucleotide sequences from this sample produce the same CDR3. This chain links TRBV5-6 with TRBJ2-1, with D unclear. With 1 base removed from V and 4 bases from J, the gap between germline ends came to 0 bases. Germline CDR1 and CDR2: SGHDT and YYEEEE. CDR3 length: 11 amino acids. The CDR3 region is CASSLYNEQFF. Here the CDR3 DNA reads TGTGCCAGCAGCTTGTACAATGAGCAGTTCTTC.

This clone was counted a few times. This rearrangement joins TRBV7-8 to TRBJ2-7; perhaps TRBD2 as D (5 bases). V was shortened by 3 bases and J by 5 bases, with 14 bases between the two germline ends. The V gene's germline CDR1 is SGHVS and CDR2 FQNEAQ. The CDR3 spans 14 residues. CDR3 in amino acids: CASSFTGSGNEQYF. The CDR3 DNA reads TGTGCCAGCAGCTTCACGGGAAGTGGTAACGAGCAGTACTTC.

The gene calls are TRBV13 and TRBJ2-1; a possible D gene is TRBD2 (5 bases). Germline CDR1 and CDR2: PRHDT and FYEKMQ (reference sequence). This CDR3 region has 13 residues. Trimming pared 1 base from V and 10 bases from J, leaving 11 bases between. The CDR3 DNA sequence: TGTGCCAGCAGCTTAGCGGGGTACTCAGAGCAGTTCTTC. Translated, it gives CASSLAGYSEQFF.

Here the CDR3 reads CASSLRTGRYGYTF. The CDR3 DNA follows: TGTGCCAGCAGTTTAAGGACAGGGCGATATGGCTACACCTTC. This sequence joins TRBV27 and TRBJ1-2; 8 bases are shared with TRBD1. This CDR3 is 14 amino acids long. V was pared by 2 bases and J by 5 bases, with 4 bases of the junction left unmatched. Looked up from germline, CDR1 is MNHEY and CDR2 is SMNVEV (reference sequence).

In its sample, this clone was seen a few times. V gene TRBV7-3 combines with J gene TRBJ2-2; a possible D gene is TRBD1 (6 bases). CDR1 is SGHTA, CDR2 FQGTGA, per germline. The CDR3 covers 15 residues. Trimming stripped 5 bases from V and 1 base from J, with 11 bases between. CDR3 in DNA: TGTGCCAGCAGCCCGGGGACAATGAACACCGGGGAGCTGTTTTTT. It is translated as CASSPGTMNTGELFF.

This clone has a handful of counts. This chain joins TRBV2 and TRBJ2-3; TRBD2 matches 7 bases. Germline assignment: CDR1 SNHLY and CDR2 FYNNEI. The CDR3 sequence is 13 residues long. J gave up 4 bases and V 6 bases, and 4 bases lay outside the gene matches. In DNA form, the CDR3 reads TGTGCCAGCAGCGGGGGGTTTGCAGATACGCAGTATTTT. Its protein is CASSGGFADTQYF.

This chain uses TRBV5-6 with TRBJ1-1; 8 bases fit TRBD1. V shed 4 bases, J shed 4 bases, and the junction held 9 bases outside the gene matches. Germline CDR1 and CDR2: SGHDT and YYEEEE. This CDR3 has 15 amino acids. CDR3 bases: TGTGCCAGCAGCCGCCGGACAGGGTGGGCCACTGAAGCTTTCTTT. Translated: CASSRRTGWATEAFF.